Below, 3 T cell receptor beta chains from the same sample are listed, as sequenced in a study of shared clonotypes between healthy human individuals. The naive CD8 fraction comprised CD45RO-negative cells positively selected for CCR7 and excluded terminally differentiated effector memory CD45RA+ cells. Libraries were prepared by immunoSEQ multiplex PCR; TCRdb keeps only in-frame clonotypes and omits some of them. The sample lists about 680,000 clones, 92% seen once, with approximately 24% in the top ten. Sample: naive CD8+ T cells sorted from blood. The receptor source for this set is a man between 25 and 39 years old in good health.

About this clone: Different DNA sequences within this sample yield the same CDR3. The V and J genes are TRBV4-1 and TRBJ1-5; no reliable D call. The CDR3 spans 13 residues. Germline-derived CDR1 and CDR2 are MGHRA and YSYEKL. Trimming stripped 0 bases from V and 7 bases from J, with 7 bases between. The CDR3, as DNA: TGCGCCAGCAGCCAAGACCGGGCACAGCCCCAGCATTTT. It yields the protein CASSQDRAQPQHF.

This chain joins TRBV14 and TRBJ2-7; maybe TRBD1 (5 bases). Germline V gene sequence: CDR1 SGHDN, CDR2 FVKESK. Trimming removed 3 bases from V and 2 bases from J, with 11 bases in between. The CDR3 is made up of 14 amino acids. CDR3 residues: CASSQLDNTYEQYF. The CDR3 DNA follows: TGTGCCAGCAGCCAGTTGGACAACACCTACGAGCAGTACTTC.

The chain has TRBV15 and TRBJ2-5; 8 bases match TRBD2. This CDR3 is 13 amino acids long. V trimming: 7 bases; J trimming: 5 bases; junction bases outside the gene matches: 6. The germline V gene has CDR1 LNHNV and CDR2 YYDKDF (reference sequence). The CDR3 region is CATNQRGWETQYF. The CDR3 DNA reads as TGTGCCACCAACCAGCGGGGGTGGGAGACCCAGTACTTC.